Below, 8 T cell receptor beta chains from the same sample are listed, as sequenced in a study of vaccination effects on CD4 cells after COVID-19. Antigen-specific CD4+ T cells were expanded with viral peptide pools in the ViraFEST assay before sequencing. At the end of 10 days of culture, CD4+ T cells were isolated. According to the study, vaccine recipients showed no prior SARS-CoV-2 infection and negative nucleocapsid antibodies. Their target antigens are unknown. The data were produced by immunoSEQ multiplex PCR, yet TCRdb's version contains in-frame clones alone and is incomplete. The table lists tens of thousands of clones, 70% to 80% of them singletons, with 2.5% to 3.5% in the top ten. The sample was CD4+ T cells from PBMCs cultured with HCoV-NL63 spike peptides, taken before COVID-19 vaccination. These receptors were obtained from a human donor who received a COVID-19 vaccine.

The gene calls are TRBV4-2 and TRBJ1-1; TRBD1 matches 8 bases. Germline V gene lookup returns CDR1 LGHNA and CDR2 YNFKEQ. V shed 4 bases, J shed 0 bases, and the junction held 7 bases outside the gene matches. The CDR3 runs 16 residues. CDR3 residues: CASSPGQGPMNTEAFF. The CDR3 bases are TGTGCCAGCAGCCCAGGACAGGGACCGATGAACACTGAAGCTTTCTTT.

The rearrangement links TRBV6-5 to TRBJ1-5; D is unresolved. Trimming left V 8 bases short and J 3 bases short, with 14 bases between. The germline V gene has CDR1 MNHEY and CDR2 SVGAGI. The CDR3 runs to 14 residues. The CDR3 loop reads CASLKKETNQPQHF. The CDR3 bases are TGTGCCAGCTTAAAGAAAGAGACCAATCAGCCCCAGCATTTT.

This chain links TRBV5-5 with TRBJ1-1; D unresolved. Germline CDR1 SGHKS, CDR2 YYEKEE (reference sequence). The CDR3 is 13 amino acids. Between the trimmed V and J ends, which lost 0 bases and 5 bases, there was a span of 8 bases. The CDR3 reads CASSLVALTEAFF. The CDR3 nucleotides are TGTGCCAGCAGCTTGGTAGCGTTAACTGAAGCTTTCTTT.

The chain carries TRBV19 and TRBJ2-5, with D perhaps given as TRBD1 or TRBD2 (6 bases each). Germline V gene lookup returns CDR1 LNHDA and CDR2 SQIVND (reference sequence). The V gene lost 3 bases and the J gene lost 0 bases, with 11 bases spanning the gap. This CDR3 is built from 15 residues. CDR3 bases: TGTGCCAGTAGTATCCGGGGGCCTTACCAAGAGACCCAGTACTTC. The encoded protein is CASSIRGPYQETQYF.

The genes are TRBV11-2 and TRBJ2-5; 13 bases align to TRBD2. This CDR3 has 17 residues. Germline trimming cut 5 bases from V and 9 bases from J; bases unmatched to any gene: 15. In germline, CDR1 is SGHAT, CDR2 FQNNGV. In DNA form, the CDR3 reads TGTGCCAGCAGCCTACCGGGACTAGCGGGGATCTCGTTTCCCCAGTACTTC. It encodes CASSLPGLAGISFPQYF.

The V call is TRBV20-1, the J call TRBJ1-1; tentative D call: TRBD1 (6 bases). Germline V lookup: CDR1 DFQATT, CDR2 SNEGSKA (reference sequence). The length of the CDR3 is 15 residues. Deletions cut 3 bases from V and 1 base from J, with 15 bases between. The CDR3 bases are TGCAGTGCTAGTAACACCGGGACACAGAACACTGAAGCTTTCTTT. Translating it yields CSASNTGTQNTEAFF.

V gene TRBV3-1 (or the pseudogene TRBV3-2) combines with J gene TRBJ2-2; TRBD1 agrees at 10 bases. The germline gives CDR1 LGHDT, CDR2 YNNKEL (reference sequence). Trimming at V came to 4 bases and at J to 6 bases, leaving 8 bases not matched to a gene. This CDR3 contains 16 residues. CDR3 coding DNA: TGTGCCAGCAGCCTAAGACAGGGGGCGACCCCCGGGGAGCTGTTTTTT. Residues: CASSLRQGATPGELFF.

The gene calls are TRBV7-8 and TRBJ1-3; D call uncertain. CDR1 and CDR2 (germline): SGHVS, FQNEAQ. The CDR3 is 14 amino acids. V was shortened by 3 bases and J by 7 bases, with 13 bases between the two germline ends. The CDR3 DNA reads as TGTGCCAGCAGCTTTCGTCTCGGGCTGAACACCATATATTTT. Translation gives CASSFRLGLNTIYF.